The 25 T cell receptor beta chains reported below all come from one sample, sequenced in a study of T-cell reconstitution after alpha-beta-depleted transplantation in children. This sample's TCRbeta library carried unique molecular identifier barcodes. Each CDR3 protein is one row after TCRdb ran MiXCR on the PCR reads. The sample lists 190,000 or so distinct CDR3 sequences, roughly 15% occurring once. The source was PBMCs from the stem cell graft donor, collected from the stem cell graft. All receptors derive from a human donor who donated a stem cell graft to a child with acute lymphoblastic leukemia.

Many counts were recorded for this clonotype. This rearrangement joins TRBV29-1 to TRBJ2-5, with D perhaps TRBD1 or TRBD2 (5 bases each). Per the germline V gene, CDR1 is SQVTM and CDR2 is ANQGSEA. The CDR3 contains 15 residues. The V end was cut by 4 bases, the J end by 2 bases, with 17 bases between. CDR3: CSVVRQGELQETQYF. The CDR3 DNA reads TGCAGCGTTGTCCGGCAGGGAGAGCTTCAAGAGACCCAGTACTTC.

This clonotype was seen more than once but under ten times. The V call is TRBV3-1, the J call TRBJ2-7; D may match TRBD1 or TRBD2 (6 bases each). The CDR3 consists of 17 residues. Germline lookup yields CDR1 LGHDT and CDR2 YNNKEL (reference sequence). Trimming removed 0 bases from V and 3 bases from J, with 18 bases in between. The chain's CDR3 is CASSQDPQGKTSYEQYF. The CDR3 coding sequence is TGTGCCAGCAGCCAAGATCCACAGGGTAAGACTAGCTACGAGCAGTACTTC.

This clonotype showed up many times. The DNA for the CDR3 is TGCAGTGCTAGTCAAAGGCGGACCTCCTACGAGCAGTACTTC. Protein product: CSASQRRTSYEQYF. The chain combines TRBV20-1 with TRBJ2-7; D ambiguous. CDR3 length equals 14 residues. The germline V and J ends were trimmed by 3 bases and 0 bases, with 12 bases remaining between them. CDR1 DFQATT and CDR2 SNEGSKA come from the germline V gene (reference sequence).

This clonotype was counted at least ten times. The rearrangement joins TRBV11-1 to TRBJ2-7; TRBD2 matches at 8 bases. The length of the CDR3 is 14 residues. J gave up 5 bases and V 3 bases, and 6 bases lay outside the gene matches. In germline, CDR1 is SGHAT, CDR2 FQDESV (reference sequence). The DNA of the CDR3 is TGTGCCAGCAGCTTCGGACTAGCCTGGGACGAGCAGTACTTC. This encodes CASSFGLAWDEQYF.

This clonotype was seen at least ten times. V and J are TRBV4-1 and TRBJ2-2; D is undetermined. The CDR3 length is 14 residues. V was pared by 0 bases and J by 9 bases, with 11 bases between. Germline CDR1 MGHRA, CDR2 YSYEKL. CDR3 bases: TGCGCCAGCAGCCAAGATCCCGGGCCCCGGGAGCTGTTTTTT. Translated, it gives CASSQDPGPRELFF.

This clonotype was found many times. The chain joins TRBV5-1 to TRBJ1-1, with D perhaps TRBD1 (5 bases). Germline-derived CDR1 and CDR2 are SGHRS and YFSETQ. This CDR3 comprises 15 residues. Trimming took off 0 bases at V and 5 bases at J, with 14 bases between the two ends. CDR3 bases: TGCGCCAGCAGCTTGGTAGTGGGGCCGGGTACTGAAGCTTTCTTT. It is translated as CASSLVVGPGTEAFF.

As to this clonotype: Given the absence of the conserved phenylalanine or tryptophan at the CDR3 end, a read error is likely. The rearrangement joins TRBV29-1 to TRBJ2-7; D could derive from TRBD1 or TRBD2 (6 bases each). Germline CDR1 is SQVTM and CDR2 is ANQGSEA. Trimming left V 1 base short and J 0 bases short, with 19 bases between. CDR3 size: 17 residues. This chain's CDR3 is CSVEAPLNGGYSYEQYL. The CDR3 DNA reads as TGCAGCGTTGAAGCACCCCTTAACGGGGGCTACTCCTACGAGCAGTACTTG.

Ten or more counts support this clonotype. V is TRBV7-8 and J is TRBJ2-2; D unclear. In germline, CDR1 is SGHVS, CDR2 FQNEAQ. V was shortened by 1 base and J by 8 bases, with 8 bases between the two germline ends. This CDR3 contains 13 residues. The CDR3 is CASSLVVEGELFF. Written as DNA, the CDR3 is TGTGCCAGCAGCTTAGTGGTGGAGGGGGAGCTGTTTTTT.

This clonotype was counted ten times or more. This chain links TRBV30 with TRBJ1-4; D call uncertain. Trimming took off 2 bases at V and 5 bases at J, with 9 bases between the two ends. Germline V CDR1 and CDR2: GTSNPN, SVGIG (reference sequence). The CDR3 extends over 13 amino acids. The DNA of the CDR3 is TGTGCCTGGAGTAAGACAAGAAATGAAAAACTGTTTTTT. It encodes CAWSKTRNEKLFF.

This clonotype was found many times. The junction departs from the called germline gene at one end, perhaps through a read error. The chain combines TRBV12-3 or TRBV12-4 with TRBJ2-5; TRBD2 aligns across 12 bases. The CDR3 is 15 residues long. The CDR3 DNA reads TGTGCCAGCAGTCTAGCGGGAGGGCCTACCGAGACCCAGTACTTC. Its translation is CASSLAGGPTETQYF.

This clonotype has a count of ten or more. This chain connects TRBV11-2 to TRBJ1-1; 7 bases line up with TRBD1. Germline V gene lookup returns CDR1 SGHAT and CDR2 FQNNGV. This CDR3 contains 14 residues. V lost 7 bases, J lost 0 bases, and 5 bases stayed unmatched. The CDR3 DNA follows: TGTGCCAGCAAGGGACAGCTTATGAACACTGAAGCTTTCTTT. Its protein product is CASKGQLMNTEAFF.

This clonotype was recorded at least ten times. The gene calls are TRBV5-5 and TRBJ2-3, with TRBD2 matching over 10 bases. The CDR3 consists of 14 residues. V lost 4 bases to trimming and J lost 3 bases; unmatched junction nucleotides: 2. Germline CDR1 reads SGHKS; CDR2 reads YYEKEE (reference sequence). In DNA form, the CDR3 reads TGTGCCAGCAGCACACTAGCGGGGACAGATACGCAGTATTTT. It translates to CASSTLAGTDTQYF.

This clonotype was counted at least ten times. V and J are TRBV5-1 and TRBJ2-1, with D perhaps TRBD1 or TRBD2 (5 bases each). Per germline, CDR1 SGHRS and CDR2 YFSETQ. This CDR3 has 15 amino acids. The V end was cut by 4 bases, the J end by 9 bases, with 20 bases between. As DNA, the CDR3 is TGCGCCAGCAGCCCCGGGCGGGCGTGGGGGAGTGAGCAGTTCTTC. Translating gives CASSPGRAWGSEQFF.

This clonotype was seen at least ten times. The gene calls are TRBV5-1 and TRBJ1-5; D remains unclear. The V and J ends lost 0 bases and 2 bases respectively, with 6 bases between them. CDR1 and CDR2 (germline): SGHRS, YFSETQ. The CDR3 is 14 amino acids. In DNA, the CDR3 is TGCGCCAGCAGCTTGGACAGCCGCAATCAGCCCCAGCATTTT. It yields the protein CASSLDSRNQPQHF.

This chain joins TRBV2 and TRBJ2-1; 8 bases line up with TRBD2. The germline V gene has CDR1 SNHLY and CDR2 FYNNEI. V trimming: 4 bases; J trimming: 2 bases; junction bases outside the gene matches: 7. The CDR3 runs 16 residues. The CDR3 here is CASSVPAGETYNEQFF. CDR3 DNA: TGTGCCAGCAGTGTCCCAGCGGGAGAGACCTACAATGAGCAGTTCTTC.

Ten or more counts support this clonotype. V is TRBV11-2 and J is TRBJ1-2; D gene ambiguous. The CDR3 length is 13 residues. V lost 1 base and J 4 bases, leaving 7 bases between the germline ends. Per the germline V gene, CDR1 is SGHAT and CDR2 is FQNNGV. CDR3 residues: CASSLGLSYGYTF. The CDR3 DNA sequence: TGTGCCAGCAGCTTAGGACTTTCCTATGGCTACACCTTC.

This clonotype was seen ten or more times. This chain joins TRBV6-1 and TRBJ2-7, with TRBD1 as a possible D gene (6 bases). The length of the CDR3 is 14 residues. Trimming stripped 5 bases from V and 2 bases from J, with 13 bases between. CDR1 is MNHNS, CDR2 SASEGT, per germline. This chain's CDR3 is CASSKQGFPYEQYF. The CDR3 nucleotides are TGTGCCAGCAGTAAACAGGGATTTCCCTACGAGCAGTACTTC.

With respect to this clonotype: One base away lies a much larger clone, so this may be a sequencing read error. V usage is TRBV5-1 and J usage is TRBJ1-1; tentative D call: TRBD1 (6 bases). Germline V CDR1 and CDR2: SGHRS, YFSETQ. The CDR3 runs 15 residues. CDR3 sequence reads: CASSLGSGGSPEALF. The CDR3 DNA follows: TGCGCCAGCAGCTTGGGATCCGGGGGCTCACCTGAAGCTTTATTT.

This clonotype showed up many times. The rearrangement links TRBV20-1 to TRBJ2-7, with D perhaps TRBD1 or TRBD2 (6 bases each). The CDR3 runs 12 residues. The germline V gene encodes CDR1 DFQATT and CDR2 SNEGSKA (reference sequence). V lost 1 base to trimming and J lost 5 bases, with 9 bases between them. CDR3 loop: CSARVRGDEQYF. The CDR3 region has the DNA TGCAGTGCTAGAGTTAGGGGGGACGAGCAGTACTTC.

The chain links TRBV29-1 to TRBJ2-7; no clear D gene. The germline V gene has CDR1 SQVTM and CDR2 ANQGSEA. CDR3 length: 13 amino acids. Trimming cost V 4 bases and J 3 bases, with 13 bases left between them. CDR3 nucleotides: TGCAGCGTTGGATTCCCCCCGAGCTACGAGCAGTACTTC. It encodes CSVGFPPSYEQYF.

At least ten counts were recorded for this clonotype. The CDR3 sequence: CASSLSSASYNEQFF. The CDR3 DNA reads TGTGCCAGCAGCTTAAGTAGCGCCTCCTACAATGAGCAGTTCTTC. The genes are TRBV7-2 and TRBJ2-1; perhaps TRBD2 as D (5 bases). This CDR3 has 15 residues. Germline assignment: CDR1 SGHTA and CDR2 FQGNSA. V lost 2 bases and J lost 0, with 8 bases in between.

This clonotype has just one count. The chain employs TRBV11-2 and TRBJ2-1, with TRBD2 identical over 9 bases. The CDR3 totals 13 residues. V was pared by 5 bases and J by 13 bases, with 9 bases of the junction left unmatched. Germline CDR1 reads SGHAT; CDR2 reads FQNNGV. The CDR3 region is CASSQGLAAFQFF. CDR3 coding DNA: TGTGCCAGCAGCCAGGGACTAGCCGCTTTCCAGTTCTTC.

There are many counts of this clonotype. This chain uses TRBV6-1 with TRBJ2-5; 8 bases line up with TRBD2. The CDR3 sequence is 15 residues long. Losses at the gene ends were 5 bases for V and 5 bases for J; bases not matched to a gene: 10. Per germline, CDR1 MNHNS and CDR2 SASEGT. The CDR3 nucleotides read TGTGCCAGCAGTAAACCGGGACTAGTCGGGGAGACCCAGTACTTC. Encoded protein: CASSKPGLVGETQYF.

This clonotype was detected many times. The gene calls are TRBV29-1 and TRBJ2-7; tentative D call: TRBD1 (6 bases). Germline V CDR1 and CDR2: SQVTM, ANQGSEA. V dropped 4 bases and J dropped 2 bases, with 9 bases sitting between them. There are 12 residues in the CDR3. CDR3 nucleotides: TGCAGCGTTGCACCAGGGGCCTACGAGCAGTACTTC. Its translation is CSVAPGAYEQYF.

This clonotype was detected a few times. The chain employs TRBV20-1 and TRBJ2-7; perhaps TRBD1 as D (6 bases). V lost 0 bases, J lost 2 bases, and 14 bases lay in between. Per the germline V gene, CDR1 is DFQATT and CDR2 is SNEGSKA (reference sequence). The CDR3 extends over 15 amino acids. CDR3 amino acids: CSARDEGGSAYEQYF. DNA of the CDR3: TGCAGTGCTAGAGATGAAGGGGGTTCCGCCTACGAGCAGTACTTC.